This T cell receptor beta chain was sequenced for a study of T cells after yellow fever vaccination. Study in general: The fractions with low cell numbers were processed using SMART-Seq v4 Ultra Low Input. Findings and caveats of the study: Some clonotypes, a small share, were shared between CD4 and CD8 compartments. Most clones from primary vaccination were detected again post-booster (around 96% CD4, roughly 91% CD8).

The TCR cDNA carried a universal primer site and UMIs from 5'RACE template switching. MiXCR, applied by TCRdb to the 5' RACE reads, yields one record per CDR3 protein. This sample has some 350,000 distinct CDR3 sequences, with 6.2% found just once. Points on this clonotype: Its antigen is currently unknown.

This CDR3 region has 13 residues. V lost 1 base and J 7 bases, leaving 8 bases between the germline ends. This sequence joins TRBV12-3 or TRBV12-4 and TRBJ1-5; D possibly corresponds to TRBD1 (5 bases). This receptor was obtained from a man under 40 who received the YFV17D yellow fever vaccine. This material consisted of PBMCs, taken 5 days after the yellow fever booster vaccination. Here the CDR3 DNA reads TGTGCCAGCAGTTTAGAGCAGGGACAGCCCCAGCATTTT. Protein: CASSLEQGQPQHF.